These 30 T cell receptor beta chains share one sample of origin, sequenced in a study of cytomegalovirus exposure and HLA in healthy donors. PCR was performed using 60 Vbeta and 13 Jbeta primers. Profiling relied on immunoSEQ multiplex PCR, and the TCRdb table lists in-frame clones only, not all of them. Of under 80,000 clones listed, under 85% are singletons. Sample: PBMCs. Every receptor here comes from a man aged 45-60 years in good health and CMV-seropositive.

V gene TRBV7-9 combines with J gene TRBJ2-7, with TRBD1 identical over 7 bases. CDR1 is SEHNR and CDR2 is FQNEAQ in the germline V gene (reference sequence). V lost 0 bases to trimming and J lost 4 bases; unmatched junction nucleotides: 6. The CDR3 sequence is 15 residues long. This CDR3 is CASSLATGQPYEQYF. CDR3 sequence (DNA): TGTGCCAGCAGCTTAGCAACGGGACAGCCTTACGAGCAGTACTTC.

The V call is TRBV27, the J call TRBJ2-7; D is perhaps TRBD1 (5 bases). V was clipped by 4 bases and J by 4 bases, with 8 bases between them. Germline V CDR1 and CDR2: MNHEY, SMNVEV (reference sequence). The CDR3 is 12 residues long. CDR3 nucleotides: TGTGCCAGCAGTTCGACAGCTTACGAGCAGTACTTC. It specifies CASSSTAYEQYF.

The chain carries TRBV19 and TRBJ2-7; 7 nucleotides line up with TRBD2. From germline, CDR1 is LNHDA and CDR2 SQIVND (reference sequence). V lost 1 base, J lost 0 bases, and 6 bases stayed unmatched. CDR3 length: 16 amino acids. For the CDR3, the DNA is TGTGCCAGTAGTATAGGACGAGCGGGGAGCTCCTACGAGCAGTACTTC. Encoded protein: CASSIGRAGSSYEQYF.

The chain employs TRBV5-1 and TRBJ1-1; possibly TRBD1 for D (6 bases). The V end lost 4 bases, the J end lost 3 bases, and 13 bases lay between the germline ends. The CDR3 sequence is 14 residues long. CDR1 and CDR2 (germline): SGHRS, YFSETQ. CDR3 coding DNA: TGCGCCAGCAGCCCCGGACAGCGATACACTGAAGCTTTCTTT. Its translation is CASSPGQRYTEAFF.

The V and J genes are TRBV5-4 and TRBJ1-1; 12 bases are a match to TRBD1. Germline trimming cut 3 bases from V and 3 bases from J; bases unmatched to any gene: 9. This CDR3 contains 17 residues. Germline V gives CDR1 SGHNT, CDR2 YYREEE (reference sequence). CDR3 sequence reads: CASSSGTGGVLDTEAFF. CDR3 nucleotide sequence: TGTGCCAGCAGCTCCGGGACAGGGGGCGTCTTGGACACTGAAGCTTTCTTT.

This rearrangement joins TRBV6-5 to TRBJ1-1; 7 nucleotides line up with TRBD1. The CDR3 sequence is 14 residues long. With 5 bases clipped from V and 0 bases from J, the junction kept 3 bases outside the gene matches. CDR1 and CDR2 from the germline V gene are MNHEY and SVGAGI. The CDR3 bases are TGTGCCAGCAGTGAAGGACAGGTGAACACTGAAGCTTTCTTT. It yields the protein CASSEGQVNTEAFF.

This clone was seen only a few times. The genes are TRBV14 and TRBJ2-1; D possibly corresponds to TRBD1 (5 bases). The germline V gene encodes CDR1 SGHDN and CDR2 FVKESK. The CDR3 contains 14 residues. V was trimmed by 4 bases and J by 4 bases, leaving 11 bases between them. Written as DNA, the CDR3 is TGTGCCAGCAGCCCTACCTCAGGGTACAATGAGCAGTTCTTC. It yields the protein CASSPTSGYNEQFF.

This clone was picked up a small number of times. The chain is built from TRBV9 and TRBJ2-7; D may be TRBD1 (6 bases). Looked up from germline, CDR1 is SGDLS and CDR2 is YYNGEE. The CDR3 has 15 amino acids. Trimming took off 4 bases at V and 0 bases at J, with 14 bases between the two ends. Here the CDR3 DNA reads TGTGCCAGCAGCTCCCAGGGGTTCACCTCCTACGAGCAGTACTTC. It specifies CASSSQGFTSYEQYF.

The J gene is TRBJ2-7, the V gene TRBV6-5; TRBD1 aligns across 7 bases. CDR3 length: 14 amino acids. From germline, CDR1 is MNHEY and CDR2 SVGAGI. V was pared by 6 bases and J by 2 bases, with 7 bases of the junction left unmatched. The CDR3 nucleotides read TGTGCCAGCAGCGCCGGACAGGTTACCTACGAGCAGTACTTC. This sequence encodes CASSAGQVTYEQYF.

This clone was picked up a small number of times. The CDR3, as DNA: TGTGCCAGCAGCGGAACAGGGGTCTACACTGAAGCTTTCTTT. Amino acid sequence: CASSGTGVYTEAFF. The chain recombines TRBV7-9 with TRBJ1-1; 7 bases agree with TRBD1. J gave up 3 bases and V 5 bases, and 6 bases lay outside the gene matches. This CDR3 region has 14 residues. The germline V gene has CDR1 SEHNR and CDR2 FQNEAQ (reference sequence).

V is TRBV2 and J is TRBJ2-1, with TRBD2 matching 10 bases. The V and J ends lost 3 bases and 13 bases, in that order; junction bases with no gene match: 6. The germline gives CDR1 SNHLY, CDR2 FYNNEI. The CDR3 contains 13 residues. CDR3 residues: CASSENSGGSQFF. CDR3 DNA: TGTGCCAGCAGTGAGAATAGCGGGGGGTCACAGTTCTTC.

V is TRBV30 and J is TRBJ1-4; D perhaps matches TRBD1 (5 bases). Trimming shortened V by 5 bases and J by 4 bases, and 17 bases separated the two germline ends. In germline, CDR1 is GTSNPN, CDR2 SVGIG (reference sequence). The CDR3 has 15 amino acids. This CDR3 reads CAWRPFRVGNEKLFF. Here the CDR3 DNA reads TGTGCCTGGCGCCCTTTCAGGGTGGGTAATGAAAAACTGTTTTTT.

This clone was seen just once. V gene TRBV5-5 combines with J gene TRBJ2-3; 16 positions match TRBD2. The length of the CDR3 is 19 residues. CDR1 and CDR2 (germline): SGHKS, YYEKEE (reference sequence). Trimming at V came to 3 bases and at J to 2 bases, leaving 9 bases not matched to a gene. CDR3 sequence reads: CASSSPGLAGGPVTDTQYF. CDR3 bases: TGTGCCAGCAGCTCTCCGGGACTAGCGGGGGGGCCTGTCACAGATACGCAGTATTTT.

V and J are TRBV19 and TRBJ1-1; the D gene is possibly TRBD1 (6 bases). This CDR3 contains 16 residues. Germline-derived CDR1 and CDR2 are LNHDA and SQIVND (reference sequence). V lost 10 bases and J 1 base, leaving 22 bases between the germline ends. The CDR3 region has the DNA TGTGCCACCCGTCCGGGGACAAGAGGGGGGAACACTGAAGCTTTCTTT. This translates into CATRPGTRGGNTEAFF.

This sequence joins TRBV9 and TRBJ2-3; 8 bases match TRBD2. The CDR3 runs 15 residues. Germline CDR1 reads SGDLS; CDR2 reads YYNGEE. The trim removed 0 bases at V and 5 bases at J, leaving 5 bases unmatched. CDR3 sequence reads: CASSVEGLAGDTQYF. CDR3 nucleotide sequence: TGTGCCAGCAGCGTAGAGGGTCTAGCGGGAGATACGCAGTATTTT.

This chain joins TRBV27 and TRBJ1-6; D possibly corresponds to TRBD1 (5 bases). This CDR3 is built from 17 residues. Between the trimmed V and J ends, which lost 5 bases and 0 bases, there was a span of 14 bases. Per germline, CDR1 MNHEY and CDR2 SMNVEV (reference sequence). This chain's CDR3 is CASSRTQLSSYNSPLHF. The CDR3 nucleotides read TGTGCCAGCAGTCGGACACAGCTCAGCTCCTATAATTCACCCCTCCACTTT.

This chain connects TRBV10-3 to TRBJ2-7, with 10 nucleotides matching TRBD2. The CDR3 sequence is 14 residues long. V lost 6 bases to trimming and J lost 0 bases; unmatched junction nucleotides: 2. Germline assignment: CDR1 ENHRY and CDR2 SYGVKD. The CDR3 spells CAIRPSGSSYEQYF. The CDR3 nucleotides read TGTGCCATCAGGCCTAGCGGGAGCTCCTACGAGCAGTACTTC.

The chain links TRBV4-3 to TRBJ2-1, with 12 bases matching TRBD2. This CDR3 spans 16 amino acids. The V gene's germline CDR1 is LGHNA and CDR2 YSLEER. V shed 4 bases, J shed 7 bases, and the junction held 8 bases outside the gene matches. The CDR3 loop reads CASSRTTSGGKNEQFF. The CDR3 region has the DNA TGCGCCAGCAGCCGAACGACTAGCGGGGGTAAGAATGAGCAGTTCTTC.

The chain links TRBV11-2 to TRBJ1-1; D not resolved. Deletions cut 4 bases from V and 0 bases from J, with 24 bases between. The CDR3 consists of 19 residues. Germline loops: CDR1 SGHAT, CDR2 FQNNGV. DNA for the CDR3: TGTGCCAGCAGCTCACCCGCGGGAAGGAGGAAGGGTATGAACACTGAAGCTTTCTTT. Its translation: CASSSPAGRRKGMNTEAFF.

This clone has a single count. V gene TRBV11-2 combines with J gene TRBJ1-2; 9 nucleotides match TRBD1. This CDR3 has 13 residues. V shed 5 bases and J 4 bases; nucleotides not matched to a gene: 2. CDR1 is SGHAT, CDR2 FQNNGV, per germline. DNA for the CDR3: TGTGCCAGCAGCGAGGGACAGGGCTATGGCTACACCTTC. This codes for CASSEGQGYGYTF.

The chain recombines TRBV19 with TRBJ2-7; D might be TRBD1 (5 bases). The length of the CDR3 is 14 residues. Trimming removed 6 bases at V and 3 bases at J, with 15 bases between. The germline gives CDR1 LNHDA, CDR2 SQIVND (reference sequence). The DNA of the CDR3 is TGTGCCAGTAGAATGCAGGGAAATTACTACGAGCAGTACTTC. Translating it yields CASRMQGNYYEQYF.

The gene calls are TRBV9 and TRBJ2-4, with a possible D match to TRBD2 (7 bases). Germline V gene data show CDR1 as SGDLS and CDR2 as YYNGEE. The CDR3 sequence is 14 residues long. V was trimmed by 4 bases and J by 8 bases, leaving 16 bases between them. For the CDR3, the DNA is TGTGCCAGCAGCACCCGAGGGGGGGCGGACATTCAGTACTTC. Protein sequence: CASSTRGGADIQYF.

The count of this clone is one. This chain links TRBV7-3 with TRBJ1-1; D gene uncertain. V lost 4 bases, J lost 1 base, and 7 bases lay in between. CDR3 length equals 13 residues. Germline V gene sequence: CDR1 SGHTA, CDR2 FQGTGA. CDR3 sequence: CASSSLWNTEAFF. The CDR3 DNA reads TGTGCCAGCAGCTCTTTATGGAACACTGAAGCTTTCTTT.

This clone was detected only a few times. The chain employs TRBV9 and TRBJ1-2, with 9 bases that match TRBD1. Trimming cost V 1 base and J 6 bases; bases outside gene matches: 7. CDR1 is SGDLS, CDR2 YYNGEE, per germline. The CDR3 length is 15 residues. CDR3 bases: TGTGCCAGCAGCGTAACGCACAGGGGGCTAGATGGCTACACCTTC. It is translated as CASSVTHRGLDGYTF.

The chain joins TRBV9 to TRBJ1-2; no clear D gene. Trimming removed 2 bases at V and 4 bases at J, with 18 bases between. CDR3 length equals 16 residues. CDR1 and CDR2 from the germline V gene are SGDLS and YYNGEE. The CDR3: CASSVQSTPAAYGYTF. The CDR3 nucleotides are TGTGCCAGCAGCGTGCAGTCTACGCCCGCGGCCTATGGCTACACCTTC.

The V gene is TRBV2, the J gene TRBJ2-7; weak D call: TRBD1 (6 bases). Looked up from germline, CDR1 is SNHLY and CDR2 is FYNNEI. The CDR3 has 14 residues. Trimming removed 7 bases at V and 3 bases at J, with 16 bases between. CDR3 residues: CASMDRGGRYEQYF. In DNA form, the CDR3 reads TGTGCCAGCATGGATCGAGGGGGTCGCTACGAGCAGTACTTC.

This clone was found a few times. A far larger clone is off by one base, so a read error is likely. This chain connects TRBV5-1 to TRBJ2-1; D remains ambiguous. In germline, CDR1 is SGHRS, CDR2 YFSETQ. CDR3 size: 17 residues. V gave up 4 bases and J gave up 3 bases, with 20 bases separating them. CDR3 sequence reads: CASSQDMIVLIYNEQFF. The CDR3, as DNA: TGCGCCAGCAGCCAAGATATGATCGTACTCATCTACAATGAGCAGTTCTTC.

In regard to this clone: Relative to the germline gene, one junction end is altered; a read error may explain this. The identical CDR3 is also encoded by other nucleotide sequences in the sample. The gene calls are TRBV2 and TRBJ2-1, with D possibly called TRBD1 or TRBD2 (7 bases each). This CDR3 spans 14 amino acids. CDR1 and CDR2 (germline): SNHLY, FYNNEI. The CDR3 sequence is CASREGQRNNEQFF. The CDR3 nucleotides are TGCGCCAGCAGGGAGGGACAGCGGAATAATGAGCAGTTCTTC. Variable domain in full (rest from reference TRBV2 and TRBJ2-1): EPEVTQTPSHQVTQMGQEVILRCVPISNHLYFYWYRQILGQKVEFLVSFYNNEISEKSEIFDDQFSVERPDGSNFTLKIRSTKLEDSAMYFCASREGQRNNEQFFGPGTRLTVL.

The V gene is TRBV6-5, the J gene TRBJ2-7; 7 bases align to TRBD1. Losses at the gene ends were 6 bases for V and 0 bases for J; bases not matched to a gene: 8. CDR1 is MNHEY, CDR2 SVGAGI, per germline. This CDR3 is built from 15 residues. The CDR3 loop is CASRPTGTLSYEQYF. In nucleotides, the CDR3 is TGTGCCAGCAGGCCGACAGGGACCCTCTCCTACGAGCAGTACTTC.

V gene TRBV29-1 combines with J gene TRBJ2-3, with 16 bases lining up with TRBD2. Germline V gene lookup returns CDR1 SQVTM and CDR2 ANQGSEA. The CDR3 loop spans 15 amino acids. The ends lost 4 bases at V and 5 bases at J; junction bases unmatched: 3. The CDR3, as DNA: TGCAGCGTTGGCGGGACTAGCGGGGGGGGAGATACGCAGTATTTT. It encodes CSVGGTSGGGDTQYF.